This T cell receptor (beta chain) comes out of a study of T cell responses to AZD1222 COVID-19 vaccine. CDR1 and CDR2 from the germline V gene are PRHDT and FYEKMQ (reference sequence). V trimming: 3 bases; J trimming: 8 bases; junction bases outside the gene matches: 16. The CDR3 contains 18 residues. Sequencing was performed with immunoSEQ multiplex PCR; in TCRdb, only in-frame clones are kept and a portion is missing. Of about 120,000 clones listed, 70% to 90% were seen once; the top ten hold roughly 4%. Sequenced material: peripheral blood, taken 28 days after the second AZD1222 dose. The J gene is TRBJ1-2, the V gene TRBV13; 12 bases agree with TRBD1. The receptor was derived from an adult who received the AZD1222 COVID-19 vaccine. As DNA, the CDR3 is TGTGCCAGCAGCTTCCGGACCGGGACAGGGGGCTCAGTGTCCGGCTACACCTTC. Protein: CASSFRTGTGGSVSGYTF.